A selection of T cell receptor beta chains follows, all from one sample in a study of liver allograft versus peripheral blood T cells. TCRdb ran MiXCR on the reads and lists one entry per CDR3 protein. The sample carries about 1,100 distinct CDR3 sequences, approximately 39% recorded once. These receptors were collected from a human patient who had a liver transplant. Some T cells may originate from the graft donor. Both conserved end residues are part of each CDR3. The D gene is left open where the match is weak. For some rows the clone size is stated as once, few or many, or as a class when expanded; others skip it.

size	V	J	D	CDR3	DNA
medium-sized	TRBV28	TRBJ2-7	NA	CATALNDEQYF	TGTGCCACCGCCTTGAACGACGAGCAGTACTTC
medium-sized	TRBV19	TRBJ2-1	NA	CASWGAGQSSYNEQFF	TGTGCCAGTTGGGGGGCAGGCCAAAGCTCCTACAATGAGCAGTTCTTC
medium-sized	TRBV27	TRBJ2-1	NA	CASSYGYNEQFF	TGTGCCAGCAGTTATGGGTACAATGAGCAGTTCTTC
medium-sized	TRBV12-3/TRBV12-4	TRBJ1-5	NA	CASSSGVNQPQHF	TGTGCCAGCAGTTCTGGAGTAAATCAGCCCCAGCATTTT
hyperexpanded	TRBV10-1	TRBJ1-6	TRBD1	CASTRDRGRYNSPLHF	TGTGCCAGCACTCGCGACAGGGGTCGATATAATTCACCCCTCCACTTT
NA	TRBV29-1	TRBJ2-7	TRBD2	CSVADPGGSSYEQYF	TGCAGCGTTGCCGATCCGGGGGGGAGCTCCTACGAGCAGTACTTC
NA	TRBV7-9	TRBJ1-2	NA	CASSLDFRGYGYTF	TGTGCCAGCAGCTTAGATTTTCGTGGCTATGGCTACACCTTC
NA	TRBV5-6	TRBJ1-6	NA	CASTYYATNSPLHF	TGTGCCAGCACCTACTACGCGACCAATTCACCCCTCCACTTT
NA	TRBV12-3/TRBV12-4	TRBJ1-2	NA	CASSPGPDDGYTF	TGTGCCAGCAGTCCTGGGCCGGACGATGGCTACACCTTC
NA	TRBV29-1	TRBJ2-1	TRBD2	CSGERLAGVSYKEQFF	TGCAGCGGCGAGCGACTAGCGGGAGTGTCCTACAAGGAGCAGTTCTTC
medium-sized	TRBV19	TRBJ2-1	TRBD2	CASSIAVAGSYNEQFF	TGTGCCAGTAGTATAGCCGTAGCGGGTAGCTACAATGAGCAGTTCTTC
medium-sized	TRBV19	TRBJ2-1	NA	CASSMGPYNEQFF	TGTGCCAGTAGTATGGGACCATACAATGAGCAGTTCTTC
few	TRBV6-5	TRBJ1-1	NA	CASSYSSTAIEAFF	TGTGCCAGCAGTTACTCGAGTACCGCCATTGAAGCTTTCTTT
NA	TRBV7-9	TRBJ2-3	NA	CVSSLRSPTGPDYTDTQYF	TGTGTCAGCAGCTTGCGATCACCCACGGGCCCAGATTACACAGATACGCAGTATTTT
medium-sized	TRBV2	TRBJ2-7	NA	CASSEGPSRFYEQYF	TGTGCCAGCAGTGAAGGGCCTTCTAGATTCTACGAGCAGTACTTC
NA	TRBV15	TRBJ1-4	NA	CATSRGTREKLFF	TGTGCCACCAGCAGAGGGACTCGAGAAAAACTGTTTTTT
few	TRBV7-9	TRBJ1-1	NA	CASSPPRVTEAFF	TGTGCCAGCAGCCCACCCAGGGTAACTGAAGCTTTCTTT
NA	TRBV12-3/TRBV12-4	TRBJ2-3	NA	CASSPGRYTDTQYF	TGTGCCAGCAGTCCCGGGAGATACACAGATACGCAGTATTTT
medium-sized	TRBV13	TRBJ2-7	TRBD2	CASSPSGSGPYEQYF	TGTGCCAGCAGCCCGAGCGGGAGTGGTCCCTACGAGCAGTACTTC
medium-sized	TRBV20-1	TRBJ1-5	NA	CSARDFQTEDWYQPQHF	TGCAGTGCTAGAGATTTTCAGACAGAGGATTGGTATCAGCCCCAGCATTTT
medium-sized	TRBV12-3/TRBV12-4	TRBJ1-6	NA	CASSPLLQGLNSPLHF	TGTGCCAGCAGTCCACTTCTCCAGGGGCTTAATTCACCCCTCCACTTT
NA	TRBV27	TRBJ2-7	NA	CASSLSRGVHEQYF	TGTGCCAGCAGTTTAAGTAGGGGTGTCCACGAGCAGTACTTC
large	TRBV7-2	TRBJ1-2	NA	CASSPVVGYTF	TGTGCCAGCAGCCCGGTGGTTGGCTACACCTTC
medium-sized	TRBV15	TRBJ2-7	TRBD1	CATSRDRTGSYEQYF	TGTGCCACCAGCAGAGATCGGACAGGGTCCTACGAGCAGTACTTC
NA	TRBV27	TRBJ2-5	TRBD1	CATGQGSETQYF	TGTGCCACGGGACAGGGTTCAGAGACCCAGTACTTC
many	TRBV7-9	TRBJ2-1	NA	CASSLAGANEQFF	TGTGCCAGCAGCTTAGCGGGAGCGAATGAGCAGTTCTTC
many	TRBV13	TRBJ1-1	NA	CASSLGGDRRRLNTEAFF	TGTGCCAGCAGCTTAGGCGGTGACAGGCGACGACTGAACACTGAAGCTTTCTTT
medium-sized	TRBV27	TRBJ2-1	NA	CASSLYNEQFF	TGTGCCAGCAGTTTATACAATGAGCAGTTCTTC
medium-sized	TRBV6-2/TRBV6-3	TRBJ2-7	TRBD1	CASSWQGARRVEQYF	TGTGCCAGCAGCTGGCAGGGGGCTAGGCGCGTCGAGCAGTACTTC
medium-sized	TRBV29-1	TRBJ2-7	NA	CSVRSWAYEQYF	TGCAGCGTCAGGTCGTGGGCGTACGAGCAGTACTTC
medium-sized	TRBV27	TRBJ2-1	NA	CASRNLPEGGNEQFF	TGTGCCAGCAGAAACCTCCCCGAGGGTGGCAATGAGCAGTTCTTC
NA	TRBV6-1	TRBJ1-4	NA	CASGKSVFATNEKLFF	TGTGCCAGCGGCAAATCAGTTTTTGCAACTAATGAAAAACTGTTTTTT
once	TRBV14	TRBJ1-2	NA	CASSQGTLNTGGYTF	TGTGCCAGCAGCCAAGGAACCCTGAATACAGGTGGCTACACCTTC
NA	TRBV20-1	TRBJ2-1	NA	CSAREVVEAGASDEQFF	TGCAGTGCTAGAGAGGTCGTGGAAGCTGGTGCCTCCGATGAGCAGTTCTTC
NA	TRBV28	TRBJ1-3	NA	CASSRSTGNTIYF	TGTGCCAGCAGCCGGAGTACGGGAAACACCATATATTTT
large	TRBV13	TRBJ2-7	NA	CASSLTALSESEQYF	TGTGCCAGCAGCCTTACAGCCCTCAGCGAGTCCGAGCAGTACTTC
many	TRBV27	TRBJ1-1	NA	CASSLEPWTNTEAFF	TGTGCCAGCAGTTTAGAGCCCTGGACTAACACTGAAGCTTTCTTT
few	TRBV27	TRBJ1-1	NA	CASRVTGNTEAFF	TGTGCCAGCAGAGTGACAGGGAACACTGAAGCTTTCTTT
medium-sized	TRBV16	TRBJ1-3	NA	CASSPSPGSGNTIYF	TGTGCCAGCAGCCCGTCTCCCGGGTCTGGAAACACCATATATTTT
NA	TRBV24-1	TRBJ1-3	NA	CATSDPRDTRNTIYF	TGTGCCACCAGTGACCCCCGGGACACTCGAAACACCATATATTTT
NA	TRBV6-2/TRBV6-3	TRBJ2-7	NA	CASSPGIYEQYF	TGTGCCAGCAGTCCAGGGATTTACGAGCAGTACTTC
NA	TRBV2	TRBJ2-1	NA	CASRQEPYNEQFF	TGTGCCAGCAGGCAGGAGCCCTACAATGAGCAGTTCTTC
NA	TRBV7-2	TRBJ1-2	NA	CASSKQWSENYGYTF	TGTGCCAGCAGTAAACAGTGGTCCGAGAACTATGGCTACACCTTC
few	TRBV7-2	TRBJ2-5	NA	CASSLEFYQETQYF	TGTGCCAGCAGCTTAGAGTTCTACCAAGAGACCCAGTACTTC
medium-sized	TRBV7-2	TRBJ2-1	TRBD2	CASIPSGAYNEQFF	TGTGCCAGTATACCTAGCGGGGCTTACAATGAGCAGTTCTTC
hyperexpanded	TRBV10-3	TRBJ2-5	TRBD2	CAISEIWTSGNLETQYF	TGTGCCATCAGTGAAATATGGACTAGCGGGAACTTGGAGACCCAGTACTTC